These T cell receptor beta chains were read from a single sample in a study of siplizumab effects on memory and regulatory T cells. The assay was immunoSEQ multiplex PCR, and TCRdb's table has in-frame clones only and misses some. This sample has approximately 65,000 clones, with 70% to 80% found just once. Input material: memory CD4+ T cells sorted from blood. The receptors derive from a human donor in good health. Both conserved end residues are part of each CDR3. Fields, in order: V gene, D gene, J gene, clone size, CDR3 length, CDR3 DNA, CDR3 protein. A D gene is named only where the DNA matches it firmly. The size of a clone is reported for some rows only, either as once, few or many, or as a class for expanded clones.

TRBV2	-	TRBJ2-7	-	13	TGTGCCAGCAGTAACCAGGGTCTAAGGGAGCAGTACTTC	CASSNQGLREQYF
TRBV6-1	TRBD2	TRBJ2-7	few	15	TGTGCCAGCAGCGACAGCGGGGTGAAGAGAGACGAGCAGTACTTC	CASSDSGVKRDEQYF
TRBV6-1	-	TRBJ2-1	few	14	TGTGCCAGCAGTGAAGAGCCAGGGGGGAAACAGCAGTTCTTC	CASSEEPGGKQQFF
TRBV6-5	TRBD1	TRBJ1-2	-	15	TGTGCCAGCAGTTCCCCAGGACAGGCTAACTATGGCTACACCTTC	CASSSPGQANYGYTF
TRBV5-1	TRBD2	TRBJ2-5	once	15	TGCGCCAGCAGCGAGACTAGCGGGGGGGCGAAGACCCAGTACTTC	CASSETSGGAKTQYF
TRBV27	-	TRBJ1-2	-	13	TGTGCCAGCAGACAGACCTGGGACTATGGCTACACCTTC	CASRQTWDYGYTF
TRBV19	-	TRBJ1-1	-	15	TGTGCCAGTAATGGCAGAGCGAAAGGTAGCACTGAAGCTTTCTTT	CASNGRAKGSTEAFF
TRBV28	-	TRBJ2-7	-	10	TGTGCCAGCAGTTATCGGGAGCAGTACTTC	CASSYREQYF
TRBV9	-	TRBJ1-1	once	14	TGTGCCCCCCTGGAGGGGGTTGAGAACACTGAAGCTTTCTTT	CAPLEGVENTEAFF
TRBV15	-	TRBJ1-2	few	16	TGTGCCACCAGCAGAGCCTTAGACCCTGCAGAGGGTGGCTACACCTTC	CATSRALDPAEGGYTF
TRBV29-1	TRBD1	TRBJ1-1	few	15	TGCAGCGTTGCCAGGGATCATGGGACAGGGTTGATAGCTTTCTTT	CSVARDHGTGLIAFF
TRBV5-6	TRBD1	TRBJ2-6	-	16	TGTGCCAGCAGAAGGTCAGGGGGCGGCGGGGCCAACGTCCTGACTTTC	CASRRSGGGGANVLTF
TRBV5-1	TRBD1	TRBJ2-7	-	14	TGCGCCAGCAGCTGGGGGACAGATCCCTACGAGCAGTACTTC	CASSWGTDPYEQYF
TRBV28	TRBD1	TRBJ2-7	-	14	TGTGCCAGCAGAACCGGGACAGGACCCTACGAGCAGTACTTC	CASRTGTGPYEQYF
TRBV4-1	TRBD1	TRBJ2-7	-	13	TGCGCCAGCAGCCAGACAGGGTCCTACGAGCAGTACTTC	CASSQTGSYEQYF
TRBV18	-	TRBJ2-7	-	13	TGTGCCAGCTCACTAGGACAAGACTACGAGCAGTACTTC	CASSLGQDYEQYF
TRBV30	TRBD1	TRBJ1-5	-	18	TGTGCCTGGATCCTCTTCCGAGACAGGGGGGGGCTTAATCAGCCCCAGCATTTT	CAWILFRDRGGLNQPQHF
TRBV7-9	-	TRBJ1-1	-	13	TGTGCCAGCAGCTTTTCTGATAACACTGAAGCTTTCTTT	CASSFSDNTEAFF
TRBV15	-	TRBJ2-2	-	16	TGTGCCACCAGCTCTCGCCGGGGACGGGTCGCCGGGGAGCTGTTTTTT	CATSSRRGRVAGELFF
TRBV4-1	TRBD2	TRBJ2-3	-	17	TGCGCCAGCAGCCAAGGTGGACTAGCGGGGGGGACAGATACGCAGTATTTT	CASSQGGLAGGTDTQYF
TRBV27	-	TRBJ1-5	-	18	TGTGCCAGCAGCCTAGGGGGGTTCGGACCCCGAGGTAATCAGCCCCAGCATTTT	CASSLGGFGPRGNQPQHF
TRBV5-1	TRBD1	TRBJ1-4	-	16	TGCGCCAGCAGCTTGCCGGCAGGGGGCGCAGGGGAAAAACTGTTTTTT	CASSLPAGGAGEKLFF
TRBV5-6	-	TRBJ2-2	-	14	TGTGCCAGCAGCTTGTACGGGAACCCCGGGGAGCTGTTTTTT	CASSLYGNPGELFF
TRBV7-8	-	TRBJ1-4	-	14	TGTGCCAGCAGCTACCGGGACTTTAATGAAAAACTGTTTTTT	CASSYRDFNEKLFF
TRBV5-1	TRBD1	TRBJ1-6	-	14	TGCGCCAGCAGTCCAGGGACAGGTAATTCACCCCTCCACTTT	CASSPGTGNSPLHF
TRBV27	-	TRBJ1-4	few	15	TGTGCCAGCAGTTTATCGCGCGGGCTTGGCGAAAAACTGTTTTTT	CASSLSRGLGEKLFF
TRBV14	-	TRBJ2-1	few	15	TGTGCCAGCTCCTACGTTGAGGGGGGCTACAATGAGCAGTTCTTC	CASSYVEGGYNEQFF
TRBV6-1	-	TRBJ1-1	once	11	TGTGCCAGCAGGACAGTTGGGGAAGCTTTCTTT	CASRTVGEAFF
TRBV12-5	-	TRBJ2-5	-	11	TGTGCTAGTGGTTTGGAAGAGACCCAGTACTTC	CASGLEETQYF
TRBV10-3	TRBD2	TRBJ2-2	few	16	TGTGCCATCAAAACGACTAGCGCGAGAGACACCGGGGAGCTGTTTTTT	CAIKTTSARDTGELFF
TRBV9	TRBD1	TRBJ1-4	few	15	TGTGCCAGCAGCGTAGCCGGGACAGGGGGTGAAAAACTGTTTTTT	CASSVAGTGGEKLFF
TRBV28	TRBD1	TRBJ1-4	-	14	TGTGCCAGCAGGGACAGGGGCCTATGGGGAAAACTGTTTTTT	CASRDRGLWGKLFF
TRBV6-5	-	TRBJ1-5	-	15	TGTGCCAGCAGACCAACAGGAGGGAGCAATCAGCCCCAGCATTTT	CASRPTGGSNQPQHF
TRBV19	TRBD2	TRBJ2-1	-	16	TGTGCCAGTAGTATAGAGACTAGCGGGGGTTACAATGAGCAGTTCTTC	CASSIETSGGYNEQFF
TRBV5-1	TRBD1	TRBJ1-1	-	14	TGCGCCAGCAGCCGGACAGGGGGCAACACTGAAGCTTTCTTT	CASSRTGGNTEAFF
TRBV7-3	-	TRBJ1-1	-	13	TGTGCCAGCAGCTCGTCAATGAACACTGAAGCTTTCTTT	CASSSSMNTEAFF
TRBV5-4	-	TRBJ2-1	-	16	TGTGCCAGCAGCTTCCGTGGACAATCTTTCTACAATGAGCAGTTCTTC	CASSFRGQSFYNEQFF
TRBV19	-	TRBJ1-3	-	13	TGTGCCAGTAGTAGGGGAGGTGGAAACACCATATATTTT	CASSRGGGNTIYF
TRBV7-9	TRBD1	TRBJ1-2	-	15	TGTGCCAGCAGCGTCCCGGGACAGGGGGCTCGAGGCTACACCTTC	CASSVPGQGARGYTF
TRBV7-3	-	TRBJ2-1	-	13	TGTGCCAGCACCAAAGGGGGGCGGGATGAGCAGTTCTTC	CASTKGGRDEQFF
TRBV30	-	TRBJ1-2	-	12	TGTGCCTGGAGTTTCAGGCGCAATGGCTACACCTTC	CAWSFRRNGYTF
TRBV10-3	TRBD1	TRBJ2-5	-	14	TGTGCCATCAGGGATACAGGGGGCGTGGAGACCCAGTACTTC	CAIRDTGGVETQYF
TRBV7-2	TRBD1	TRBJ2-7	-	14	TGTGCCAGCAGCTCCCGGCAGGGGGCGGGGGAGCAGTACTTC	CASSSRQGAGEQYF
TRBV7-2	-	TRBJ1-2	-	14	TGTGCCAGCAGCTTAATGGAGGGAGGTTATGGCTACACCTTC	CASSLMEGGYGYTF
TRBV6-5	-	TRBJ2-7	-	14	TGTGCCAGCAGTTACGGTACTGGGGCCTACGAGCAGTACTTC	CASSYGTGAYEQYF
TRBV2	TRBD1	TRBJ2-5	-	14	TGTGCCAGCACCTCGGGACAGCTATTTGGGACCCAGTACTTC	CASTSGQLFGTQYF
TRBV6-1	-	TRBJ1-5	-	13	TGTGCCAGCAGCCCGGGACCAAATCAGCCCCAGCATTTT	CASSPGPNQPQHF
TRBV7-2	TRBD2	TRBJ2-3	-	16	TGTGCCAGCAGCTTATTAGCGGGGGGGCTTACAGATACGCAGTATTTT	CASSLLAGGLTDTQYF
TRBV5-1	-	TRBJ2-3	-	14	TGCGCCAGCAGCCGGGGCGATAGCACAGATACGCAGTATTTT	CASSRGDSTDTQYF
TRBV6-5	-	TRBJ2-5	-	12	TGTGCCAGCAGCCGACTTCAAGAGACCCAGTACTTC	CASSRLQETQYF
TRBV6-5	TRBD1	TRBJ1-1	-	16	TGTGCCAGCAGTTACCGACGGACAGGGTTGAACACTGAAGCTTTCTTT	CASSYRRTGLNTEAFF
TRBV6-6	TRBD1	TRBJ1-5	-	15	TGTGCCAGCAGCCCACCGGGACAGGCCAATCAGCCCCAGCATTTT	CASSPPGQANQPQHF
TRBV7-6	TRBD1	TRBJ2-3	-	17	TGTGCCAGCAGCCTGCTGGGGACAGGGGGCGGAACAGATACGCAGTATTTT	CASSLLGTGGGTDTQYF
TRBV7-3	-	TRBJ2-1	-	14	TGTGCCAGCAGCCCTACGGGAGCGTACAATGAGCAGTTCTTC	CASSPTGAYNEQFF
TRBV9	-	TRBJ2-1	-	11	TGTGCCAGCAGCGTAGGGGGTGAGCAGTTCTTC	CASSVGGEQFF
TRBV5-1	-	TRBJ2-1	-	13	TGCGCCAGCAGCTTCGGGACGTACAATGAGCAGTTCTTC	CASSFGTYNEQFF
TRBV5-5	-	TRBJ2-2	-	16	TGTGCCAGCACCCCCATGTATCAGCTTTCCACCGGGGAGCTGTTTTTT	CASTPMYQLSTGELFF
TRBV6-4	-	TRBJ2-1	-	13	TGTGCCAGACGGGGCGCACACCTCGATGAGCAGTTCTTC	CARRGAHLDEQFF
TRBV11-3	-	TRBJ1-3	-	14	TGTGCCAGCAGTCAACAGGGAGGTGGAAACACCATATATTTT	CASSQQGGGNTIYF
TRBV19	-	TRBJ1-1	-	13	TGTGCCAGTAGTGGGGGCTTCAACACTGAAGCTTTCTTT	CASSGGFNTEAFF